This entry describes one T cell receptor beta chain. This clonotype appeared a few times. Its antigen has not been determined. Within one base of it there is no much larger clone, and no base qualities were kept. The library was made by RT-PCR. The sequencing machine was a NextSeq 550. The public reads were quality trimmed at Q25 with fastp and then assembled into clones with MiXCR by TCRdb, keeping productive beta chains. Rows merge per CDR3 protein into single entries with the most common DNA and genes. The sample table contains some 87,000 distinct CDR3 sequences; only one count was recorded for around 46% of them. The ten largest clones take up more than 55% of the sample. These data originate in a study of patients and donors after allogeneic stem cell transplantation (dated by TCRdb to about 2020). The clonotype comes from a human donor who was either an allogeneic HSCT recipient or a stem cell or donor lymphocyte infusion donor (not recorded which). It is not recorded whose cells these are; they may come from a transplant donor. The sequenced sample was blood, either unsorted or a sorted T cell fraction (not recorded which).

The nucleotides read TGTGCCAGCAGTTTGGACAGGGTATACATGAACACTGAAGCTTTCTTT. This gives the protein CASSLDRVYMNTEAFF. The sequence joins TRBV12-3 or TRBV12-4 to TRBJ1-1, with 8 junctional bases fitting TRBD1. The CDR3 holds 16 amino acids from the cysteine to the phenylalanine. Solely the CDR3 DNA is kept, with 48 bases framed from the first base. Trimming removed 3 bases from V and 0 bases from J; the gene matches leave 6 bases unexplained.